The present T cell receptor beta chain was sequenced within a study of blood T cell repertoires in COVID-19. Study-level information: Collection of acute and convalescent COVID-19 samples took place in the United States, Italy and Spain. T cells, B-cell-depleted T cells, or PBMCs supplied cDNA or gDNA.

Germline CDR1 KGHSH, CDR2 LQKENI. Trimming cost V 3 bases and J 1 base; bases outside gene matches: 8. This CDR3 has 16 residues. TCRdb keeps only in-frame clones here, not all; method: immunoSEQ multiplex PCR. The data contain 150,000 or so clones, roughly 84% of them seen just once; the ten biggest clones take up 1.2%. The specimen was PBMCs or T cells enriched from blood (not recorded which). The chain joins TRBV18 to TRBJ1-1; 7 nucleotides line up with TRBD1. This clonotype was obtained from a human donor with acute COVID-19. The donor label of this sample is uncertain. CDR3 amino acids: CASSPLIRTGNTEAFF. The CDR3 DNA reads as TGTGCCAGCTCACCCCTAATCAGGACAGGGAACACTGAAGCTTTCTTT.